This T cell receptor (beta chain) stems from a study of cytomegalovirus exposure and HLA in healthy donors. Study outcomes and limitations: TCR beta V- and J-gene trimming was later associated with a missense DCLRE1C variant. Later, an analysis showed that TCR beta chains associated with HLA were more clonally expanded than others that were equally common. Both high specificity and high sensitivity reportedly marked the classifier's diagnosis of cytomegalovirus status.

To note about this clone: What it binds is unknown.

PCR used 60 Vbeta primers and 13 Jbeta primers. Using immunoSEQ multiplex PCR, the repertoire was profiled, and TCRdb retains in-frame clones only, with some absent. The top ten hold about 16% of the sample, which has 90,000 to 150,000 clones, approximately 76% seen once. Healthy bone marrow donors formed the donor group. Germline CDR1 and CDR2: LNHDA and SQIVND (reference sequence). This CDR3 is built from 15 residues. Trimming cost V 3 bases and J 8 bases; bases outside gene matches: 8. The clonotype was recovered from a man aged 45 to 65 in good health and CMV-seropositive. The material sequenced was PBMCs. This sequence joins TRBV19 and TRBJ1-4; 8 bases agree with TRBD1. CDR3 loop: CASSIQGAQGEKLFF. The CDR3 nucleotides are TGTGCCAGTAGTATTCAGGGGGCCCAGGGAGAAAAACTGTTTTTT.